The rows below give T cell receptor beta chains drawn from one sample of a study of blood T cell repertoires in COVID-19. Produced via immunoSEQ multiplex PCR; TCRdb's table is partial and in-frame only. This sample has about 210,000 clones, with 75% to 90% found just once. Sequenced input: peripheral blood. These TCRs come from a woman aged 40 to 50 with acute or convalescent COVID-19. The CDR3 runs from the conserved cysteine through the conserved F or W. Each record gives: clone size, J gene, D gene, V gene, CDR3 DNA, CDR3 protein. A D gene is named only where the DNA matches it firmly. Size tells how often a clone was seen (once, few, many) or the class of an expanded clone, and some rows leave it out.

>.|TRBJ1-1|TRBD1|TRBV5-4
TGTGCCAGCAGTTCAAACAGGGGGCGCAACACTGAAGCTTTCTTT
CASSSNRGRNTEAFF
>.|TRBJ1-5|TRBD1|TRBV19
TGTGCCAGTAGCGGGGGGACAGGATGGGAGCCCCAGCATTTT
CASSGGTGWEPQHF
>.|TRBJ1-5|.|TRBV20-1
TGCAGTGCTAGTAAGGACAGCTATAGCAATCAGCCCCAGCATTTT
CSASKDSYSNQPQHF
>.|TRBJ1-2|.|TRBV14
TGTGCCAGCAGCCTCGCCGTCGCCGGGGATCAGGGCTACACCTTC
CASSLAVAGDQGYTF
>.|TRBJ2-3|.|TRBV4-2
TGTGCCAGCAGCCAAGTTCCGGGGGGCATTGGAGATACGCAGTATTTT
CASSQVPGGIGDTQYF
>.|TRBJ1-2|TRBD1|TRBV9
TGTGCCAGCAGCTCAAACACAGGGGTTGACTATGGCTACACCTTC
CASSSNTGVDYGYTF
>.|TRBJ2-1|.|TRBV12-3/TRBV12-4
TGTGCCAGCAGTCAGAGCGGATACAATGAGCAGTTCTTC
CASSQSGYNEQFF
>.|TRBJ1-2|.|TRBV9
TGTGCCAGCACCGACCTCCTCCGTGAAGGGGTCTATGGCTACACCTTC
CASTDLLREGVYGYTF
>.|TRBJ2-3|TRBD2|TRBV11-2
TGTGCCAGCAGCTTATGGGGTAGCGGGGGGGACAGCACAGATACGCAGTATTTT
CASSLWGSGGDSTDTQYF
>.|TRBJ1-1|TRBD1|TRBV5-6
TGTGCCAGCAGCTTCGGTTGGACAGGGAGCACTGAAGCTTTCTTT
CASSFGWTGSTEAFF
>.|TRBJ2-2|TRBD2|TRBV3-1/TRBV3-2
TGTGCCAGCAGCCCCCGGGGGGGAGGTACAATCGGGGAGCTGTTTTTT
CASSPRGGGTIGELFF
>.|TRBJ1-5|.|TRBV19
TGTGCCAGTAGTATTAGCCGCAGGGGTGGCAATCAGCCCCAGCATTTT
CASSISRRGGNQPQHF
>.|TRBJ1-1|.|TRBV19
TGTGCCAGTAGTATGAGAACTTCGAACACTGAAGCTTTCTTT
CASSMRTSNTEAFF
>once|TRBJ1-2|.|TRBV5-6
TGTGCCAGCAGCTTGGGTGCGGGGGATGGCTACACCTTC
CASSLGAGDGYTF
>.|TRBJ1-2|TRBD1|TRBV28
TGTGCCAGCAGTATAGGGGGACAGGGAAATGGCTACACCTTC
CASSIGGQGNGYTF
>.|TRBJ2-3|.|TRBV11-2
TGTGCCAGCAGCCAGGGACAATATACGCAGTATTTT
CASSQGQYTQYF
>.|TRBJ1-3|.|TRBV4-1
TGCGCCAGCAGCCAAGATGGCGGGAGGTACTCTGGAAACACCATATATTTT
CASSQDGGRYSGNTIYF
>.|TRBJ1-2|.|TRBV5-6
TGTGCCAGCAGCCCTACGGGGTCTAGCTATGGCTACACCTTC
CASSPTGSSYGYTF
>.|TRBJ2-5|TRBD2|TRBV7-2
TGTGCCAGCAGCTTAGTGGGCGGGGGGGCCCTCGAGACCCAGTACTTC
CASSLVGGGALETQYF
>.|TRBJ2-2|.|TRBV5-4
TGTGCCAGCAGCTTGGATCAGGAAAACACCGGGGAGCTGTTTTTT
CASSLDQENTGELFF
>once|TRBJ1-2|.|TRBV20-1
TGCAGTGGGGGACTCCACTATGGCTACACCTTC
CSGGLHYGYTF
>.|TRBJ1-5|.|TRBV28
TGTGCCAGTGATTTACGGGGTATTTTCTATAGCAATCAGCCCCAGCATTTT
CASDLRGIFYSNQPQHF
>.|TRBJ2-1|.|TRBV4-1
TGCGCCAGCAGCCAGGGCCTGGGCTCGGACTTTAATGAGCAGTTCTTC
CASSQGLGSDFNEQFF
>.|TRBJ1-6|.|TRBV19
TGTGCCAGTTTGAGAGGTGCCCTCCACTTT
CASLRGALHF
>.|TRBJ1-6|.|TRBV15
TGTGCCACCAGCAGAGGGCCTAATTCACCCCTCCACTTT
CATSRGPNSPLHF
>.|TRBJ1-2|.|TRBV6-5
TGTGCCAGCTCGGTATCCGATAACTATGGCTACACCTTC
CASSVSDNYGYTF
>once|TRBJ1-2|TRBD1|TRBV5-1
TGCGCCAGCAGTCGAGGGCAGGGGGCGCTCAATTTTAGGACCTTC
CASSRGQGALNFRTF
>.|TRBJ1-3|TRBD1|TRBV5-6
TGTGCCAGCAGCCTGGGACAGGTGCTCTCTGGAAACACCATATATTTT
CASSLGQVLSGNTIYF
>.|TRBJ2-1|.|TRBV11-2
TGTGCCAGCAGCCGAACCACTACGGATGTACGGCAGTTCTTC
CASSRTTTDVRQFF
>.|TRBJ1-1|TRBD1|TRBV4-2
TGTGCCAGCAGCCAAGGGGGCTCGGACAGGGGGACTGAAGCTTTCTTT
CASSQGGSDRGTEAFF
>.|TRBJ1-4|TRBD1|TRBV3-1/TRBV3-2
TGTGCCAGCAGCCAAGGGGACAGACAAAATGAAAAACTGTTTTTT
CASSQGDRQNEKLFF
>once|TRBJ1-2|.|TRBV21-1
TGTGCCAGCAGCAAGGGACGACAGGGGGCGGGTGGCTACACCTTC
CASSKGRQGAGGYTF
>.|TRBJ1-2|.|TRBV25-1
TGTGCCAGCAGTGATCAATTGGGCCGCTATGGCTACACCTTC
CASSDQLGRYGYTF
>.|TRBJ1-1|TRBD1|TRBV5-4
TGTGCCAGCAGGTCAATACAGGGGGGAATGAACACTGAAGCTTTCTTT
CASRSIQGGMNTEAFF
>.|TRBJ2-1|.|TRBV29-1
TGCAGCGTTGAGAGGGCCGACAATGAGCAGTTCTTC
CSVERADNEQFF
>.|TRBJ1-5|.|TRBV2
TGTGCCAGCAGTGAAGGACAGAATTATCAGCCCCAGCATTTT
CASSEGQNYQPQHF
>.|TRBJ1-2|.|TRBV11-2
TGTGCCAGCAGCCCCGACAGTAACTATGGCTACACCTTC
CASSPDSNYGYTF
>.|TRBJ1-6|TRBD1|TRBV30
TGTGCCTGGTTGAGGGGGCGAGTCGATAATTCACCCCTCCACTTT
CAWLRGRVDNSPLHF
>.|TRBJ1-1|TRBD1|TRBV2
TGTGCCAGCTCCAGCTGGGACAGGAGTACGGAAGCTTTCTTT
CASSSWDRSTEAFF
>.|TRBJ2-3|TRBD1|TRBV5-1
TGCGCCAGCAGCAGGGGACAGGAGCCAGATACGCAGTATTTT
CASSRGQEPDTQYF